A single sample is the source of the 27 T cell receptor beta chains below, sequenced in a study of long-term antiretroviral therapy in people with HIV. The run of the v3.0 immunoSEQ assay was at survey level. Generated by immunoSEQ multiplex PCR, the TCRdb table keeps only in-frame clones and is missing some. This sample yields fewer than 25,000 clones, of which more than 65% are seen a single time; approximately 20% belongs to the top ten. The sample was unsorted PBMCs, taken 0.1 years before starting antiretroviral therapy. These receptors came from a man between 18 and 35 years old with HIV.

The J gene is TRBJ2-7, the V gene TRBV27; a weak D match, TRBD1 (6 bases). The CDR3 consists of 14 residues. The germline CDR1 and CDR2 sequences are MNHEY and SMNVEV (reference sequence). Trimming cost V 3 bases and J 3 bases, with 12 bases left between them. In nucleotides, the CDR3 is TGTGCCAGCAGTTTCAGGGGTGGGATCTACGAGCAGTACTTC. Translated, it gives CASSFRGGIYEQYF.

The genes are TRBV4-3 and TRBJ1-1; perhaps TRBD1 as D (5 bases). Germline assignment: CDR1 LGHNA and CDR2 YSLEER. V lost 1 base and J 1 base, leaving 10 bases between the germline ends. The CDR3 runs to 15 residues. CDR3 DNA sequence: TGCGCCAGCAGCCAAGCGGGACGGGGGAACACTGAAGCTTTCTTT. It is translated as CASSQAGRGNTEAFF.

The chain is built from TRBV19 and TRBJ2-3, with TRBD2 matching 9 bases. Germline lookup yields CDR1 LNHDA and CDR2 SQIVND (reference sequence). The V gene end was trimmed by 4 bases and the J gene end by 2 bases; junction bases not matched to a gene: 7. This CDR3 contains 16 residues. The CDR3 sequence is CASSRASGTYTDTQYF. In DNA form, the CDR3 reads TGTGCCAGTAGTAGGGCTAGCGGGACTTACACAGATACGCAGTATTTT.

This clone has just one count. DNA for the CDR3: TGTGCCAGCAGTGGGGGGACAGGGAGGACAACCGGGGAGCTGTTTTTT. This encodes CASSGGTGRTTGELFF. This chain joins TRBV2 and TRBJ2-2, with 9 bases that match TRBD1. Trimming cost V 4 bases and J 5 bases; bases outside gene matches: 8. The germline CDR1 and CDR2 sequences are SNHLY and FYNNEI. CDR3 size: 16 residues.

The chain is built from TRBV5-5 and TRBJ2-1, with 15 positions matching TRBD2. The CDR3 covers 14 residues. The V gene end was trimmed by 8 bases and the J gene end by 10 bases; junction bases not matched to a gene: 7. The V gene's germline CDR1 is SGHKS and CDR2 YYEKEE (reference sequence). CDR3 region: CASGLAGGPREQFF. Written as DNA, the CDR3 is TGTGCCAGTGGACTAGCGGGGGGGCCGCGAGAGCAGTTCTTC.

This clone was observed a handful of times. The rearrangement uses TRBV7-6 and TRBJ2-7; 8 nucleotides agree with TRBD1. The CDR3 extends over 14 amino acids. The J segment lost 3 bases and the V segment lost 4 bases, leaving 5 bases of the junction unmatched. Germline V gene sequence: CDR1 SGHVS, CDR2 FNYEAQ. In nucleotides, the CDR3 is TGTGCCAGCAGCTCATGGACAGGGAGCTACGAGCAGTACTTC. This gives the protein CASSSWTGSYEQYF.

CDR3 bases: TGCGCCAGCAGCCAAGATGCGGGGCCATATGGCTACACCTTC. This gives the protein CASSQDAGPYGYTF. The chain uses TRBV4-3 and TRBJ1-2, with D possibly being TRBD1 (5 bases). Trimming stripped 0 bases from V and 5 bases from J, with 10 bases between. The CDR3 extends over 14 amino acids. Germline loops: CDR1 LGHNA, CDR2 YSLEER.

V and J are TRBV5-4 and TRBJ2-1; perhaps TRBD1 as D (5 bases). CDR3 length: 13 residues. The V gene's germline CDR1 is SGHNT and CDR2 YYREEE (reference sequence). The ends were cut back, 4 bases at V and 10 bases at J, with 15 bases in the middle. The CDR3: CASSPRDGQEQFF. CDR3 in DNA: TGTGCCAGCAGCCCACGAGACGGACAAGAGCAGTTCTTC.

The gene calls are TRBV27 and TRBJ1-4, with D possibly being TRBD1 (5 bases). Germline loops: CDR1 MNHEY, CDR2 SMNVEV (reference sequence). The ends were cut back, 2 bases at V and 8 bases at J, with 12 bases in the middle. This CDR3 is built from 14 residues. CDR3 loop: CASSLRGRDEKLFF. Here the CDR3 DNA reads TGTGCCAGCAGTTTACGCGGCAGGGACGAAAAACTGTTTTTT. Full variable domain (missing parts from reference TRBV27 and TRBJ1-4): EAQVTQNPRYLITVTGKKLTVTCSQNMNHEYMSWYRQDPGLGLRQIYYSMNVEVTDKGDVPEGYKVSRKEKRNFPLILESPSPNQTSLYFCASSLRGRDEKLFFGSGTQLSVL.

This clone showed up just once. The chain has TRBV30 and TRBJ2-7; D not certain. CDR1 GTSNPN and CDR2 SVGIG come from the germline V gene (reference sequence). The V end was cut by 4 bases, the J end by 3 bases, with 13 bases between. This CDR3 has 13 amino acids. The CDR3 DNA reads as TGTGCCTGGACTTTCCCGGGTTACTACGAGCAGTACTTC. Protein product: CAWTFPGYYEQYF.

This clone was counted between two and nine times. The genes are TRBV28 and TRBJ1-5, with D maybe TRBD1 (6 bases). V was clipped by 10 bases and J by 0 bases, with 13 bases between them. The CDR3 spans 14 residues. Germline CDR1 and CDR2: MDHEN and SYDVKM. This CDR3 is CATAGASSNQPQHF. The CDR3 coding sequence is TGTGCCACGGCAGGGGCAAGTAGCAATCAGCCCCAGCATTTT.

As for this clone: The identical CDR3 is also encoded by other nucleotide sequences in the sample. The CDR3 DNA reads TGTGCCAGCAGCTTAGGTCAGGGGGCTAATGAAAAACTGTTTTTT. This translates into CASSLGQGANEKLFF. The chain couples TRBV7-9 to TRBJ1-4, with 7 nucleotides matching TRBD1. Germline CDR1 reads SEHNR; CDR2 reads FQNEAQ (reference sequence). The CDR3 sequence is 15 residues long. The V segment lost 1 base and the J segment 3 bases; nucleotides outside the gene matches: 2.

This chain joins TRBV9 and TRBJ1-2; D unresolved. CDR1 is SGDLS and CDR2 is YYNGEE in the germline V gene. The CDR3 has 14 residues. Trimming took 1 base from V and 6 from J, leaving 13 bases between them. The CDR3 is CASSVSVRPNGYTF. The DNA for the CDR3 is TGTGCCAGCAGCGTATCGGTCAGGCCCAATGGCTACACCTTC. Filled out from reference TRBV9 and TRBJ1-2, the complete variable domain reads DSGVTQTPKHLITATGQRVTLRCSPRSGDLSVYWYQQSLDQGLQFLIQYYNGEERAKGNILERFSAQQFPDLHSELNLSSLELGDSALYFCASSVSVRPNGYTFGSGTRLTVV.

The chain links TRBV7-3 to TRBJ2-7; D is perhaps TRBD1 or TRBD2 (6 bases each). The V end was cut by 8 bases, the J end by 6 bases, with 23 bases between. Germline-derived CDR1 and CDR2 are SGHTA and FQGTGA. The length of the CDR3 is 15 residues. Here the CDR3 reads CASARGQGTLSEQYF. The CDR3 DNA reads TGTGCCAGCGCCCGGGGCCAGGGGACTCTGAGCGAGCAGTACTTC. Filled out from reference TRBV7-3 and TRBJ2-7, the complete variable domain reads GAGVSQTPSNKVTEKGKYVELRCDPISGHTALYWYRQSLGQGPEFLIYFQGTGAADDSGLPNDRFFAVRPEGSVSTLKIQRTERGDSAVYLCASARGQGTLSEQYFGPGTRLTVT.

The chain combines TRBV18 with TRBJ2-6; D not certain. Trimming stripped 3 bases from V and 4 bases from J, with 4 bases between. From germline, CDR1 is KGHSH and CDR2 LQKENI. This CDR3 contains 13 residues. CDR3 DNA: TGTGCCAGCTCACCGGGAGGGGCCAACGTCCTGACTTTC. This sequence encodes CASSPGGANVLTF. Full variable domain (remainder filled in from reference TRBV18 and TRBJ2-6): NAGVMQNPRHLVRRRGQEARLRCSPMKGHSHVYWYRQLPEEGLKFMVYLQKENIIDESGMPKERFSAEFPKEGPSILRIQQVVRGDSAAYFCASSPGGANVLTFGAGSRLTVL.

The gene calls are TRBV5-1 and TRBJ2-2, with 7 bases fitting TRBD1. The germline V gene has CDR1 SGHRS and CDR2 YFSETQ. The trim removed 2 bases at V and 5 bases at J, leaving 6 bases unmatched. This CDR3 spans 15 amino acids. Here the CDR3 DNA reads TGCGCCAGCAGCTTCCGGAACAGGGGTACCGGGGAGCTGTTTTTT. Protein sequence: CASSFRNRGTGELFF.

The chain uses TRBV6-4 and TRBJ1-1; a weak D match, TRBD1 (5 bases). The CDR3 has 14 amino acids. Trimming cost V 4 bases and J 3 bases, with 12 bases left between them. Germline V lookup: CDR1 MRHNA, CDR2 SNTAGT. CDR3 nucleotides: TGTGCCAGCAGTGGGACGCGGGACCACACTGAAGCTTTCTTT. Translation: CASSGTRDHTEAFF.

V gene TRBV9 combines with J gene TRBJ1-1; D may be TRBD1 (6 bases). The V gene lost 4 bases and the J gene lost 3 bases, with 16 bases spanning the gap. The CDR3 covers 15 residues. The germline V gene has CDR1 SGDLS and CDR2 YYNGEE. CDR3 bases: TGTGCCAGCAGCCCAAGTGGGACACCCTACACTGAAGCTTTCTTT. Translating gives CASSPSGTPYTEAFF.

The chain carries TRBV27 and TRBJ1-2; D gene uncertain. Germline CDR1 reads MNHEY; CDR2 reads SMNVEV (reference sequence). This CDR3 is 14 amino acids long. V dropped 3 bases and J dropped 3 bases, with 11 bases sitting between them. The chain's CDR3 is CASSFLPADYGYTF. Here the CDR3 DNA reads TGTGCCAGCAGTTTCTTGCCAGCCGACTATGGCTACACCTTC.

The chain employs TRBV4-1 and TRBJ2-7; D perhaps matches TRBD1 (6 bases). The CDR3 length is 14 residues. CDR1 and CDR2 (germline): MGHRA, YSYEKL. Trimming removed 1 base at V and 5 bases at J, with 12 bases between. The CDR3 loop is CASSQAGTFNEQYF. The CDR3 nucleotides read TGCGCCAGCAGCCAAGCCGGGACATTTAACGAGCAGTACTTC.

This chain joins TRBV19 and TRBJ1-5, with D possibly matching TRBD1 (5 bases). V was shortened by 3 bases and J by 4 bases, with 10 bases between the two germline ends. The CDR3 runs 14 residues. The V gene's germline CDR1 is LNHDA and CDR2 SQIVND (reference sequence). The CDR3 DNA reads TGTGCCAGTAGTATCAACGGGGGGAATCAGCCCCAGCATTTT. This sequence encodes CASSINGGNQPQHF. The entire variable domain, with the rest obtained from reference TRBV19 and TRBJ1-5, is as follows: DGGITQSPKYLFRKEGQNVTLSCEQNLNHDAMYWYRQDPGQGLRLIYYSQIVNDFQKGDIAEGYSVSREKKESFPLTVTSAQKNPTAFYLCASSINGGNQPQHFGDGTRLSIL.

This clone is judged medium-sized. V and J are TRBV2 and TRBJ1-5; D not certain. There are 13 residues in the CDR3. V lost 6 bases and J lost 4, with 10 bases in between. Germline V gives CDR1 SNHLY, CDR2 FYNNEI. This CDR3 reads CASRDGANQPQHF. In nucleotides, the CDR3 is TGTGCCAGCAGGGACGGTGCTAATCAGCCCCAGCATTTT. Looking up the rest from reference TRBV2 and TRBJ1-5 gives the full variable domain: EPEVTQTPSHQVTQMGQEVILRCVPISNHLYFYWYRQILGQKVEFLVSFYNNEISEKSEIFDDQFSVERPDGSNFTLKIRSTKLEDSAMYFCASRDGANQPQHFGDGTRLSIL.

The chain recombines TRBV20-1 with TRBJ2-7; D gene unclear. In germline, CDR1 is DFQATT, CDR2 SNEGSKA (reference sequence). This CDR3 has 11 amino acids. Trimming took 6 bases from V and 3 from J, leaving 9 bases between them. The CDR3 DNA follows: TGCAGTGCCCAGGTAGACTACGAGCAGTACTTC. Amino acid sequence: CSAQVDYEQYF.

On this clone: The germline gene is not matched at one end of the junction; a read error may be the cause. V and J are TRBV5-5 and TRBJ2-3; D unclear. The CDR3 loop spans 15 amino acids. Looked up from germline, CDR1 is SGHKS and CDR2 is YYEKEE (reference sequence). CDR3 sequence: CASSQDMVGTDTQYF. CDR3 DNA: TGCGCCAGCAGCCAAGACATGGTAGGGACAGATACGCAGTATTTT.

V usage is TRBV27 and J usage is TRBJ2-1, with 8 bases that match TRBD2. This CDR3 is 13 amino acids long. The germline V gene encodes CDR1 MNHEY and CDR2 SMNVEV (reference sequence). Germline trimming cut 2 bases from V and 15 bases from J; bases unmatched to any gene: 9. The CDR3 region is CASSLSPGTRWFF. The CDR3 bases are TGTGCCAGCAGTTTAAGCCCCGGGACTAGGTGGTTCTTC.

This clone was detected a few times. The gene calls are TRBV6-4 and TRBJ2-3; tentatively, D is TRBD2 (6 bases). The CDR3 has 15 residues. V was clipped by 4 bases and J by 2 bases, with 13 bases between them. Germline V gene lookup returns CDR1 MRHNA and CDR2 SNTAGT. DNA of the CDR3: TGTGCCAGCAGTGTTGGTAGCGGTGACACAGATACGCAGTATTTT. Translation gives CASSVGSGDTDTQYF.

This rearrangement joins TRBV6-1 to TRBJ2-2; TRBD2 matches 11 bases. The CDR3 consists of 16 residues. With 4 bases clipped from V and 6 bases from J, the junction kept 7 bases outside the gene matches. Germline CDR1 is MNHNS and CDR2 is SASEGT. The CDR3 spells CASSVLSLAGAGELFF. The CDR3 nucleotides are TGTGCCAGCAGTGTATTGTCACTAGCGGGAGCCGGGGAGCTGTTTTTT.